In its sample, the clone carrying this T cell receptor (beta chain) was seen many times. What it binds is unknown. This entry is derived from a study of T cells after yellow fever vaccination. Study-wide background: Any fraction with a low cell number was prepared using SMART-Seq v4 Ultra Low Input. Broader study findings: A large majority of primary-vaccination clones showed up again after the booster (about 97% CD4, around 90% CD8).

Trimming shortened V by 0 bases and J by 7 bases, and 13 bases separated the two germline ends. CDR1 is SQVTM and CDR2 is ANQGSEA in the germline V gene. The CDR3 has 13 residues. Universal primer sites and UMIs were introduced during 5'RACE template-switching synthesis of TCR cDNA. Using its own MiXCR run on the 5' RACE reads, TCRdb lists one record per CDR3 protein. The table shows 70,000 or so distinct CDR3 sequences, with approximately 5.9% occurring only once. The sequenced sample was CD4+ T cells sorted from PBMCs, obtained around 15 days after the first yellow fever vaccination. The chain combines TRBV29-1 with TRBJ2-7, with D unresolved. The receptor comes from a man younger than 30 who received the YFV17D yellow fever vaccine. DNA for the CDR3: TGCAGCGTTGAAGATCAGCAGCTGGGGGAGCAGTACTTC. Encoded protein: CSVEDQQLGEQYF.